The 2 T cell receptor beta chains in this list originate from one sample, sequenced in a study (dated by TCRdb to between 2015 and 2016). The library relied on 5' RACE. TCRdb shows the sequencer as Illumina MiSeq. TCRdb reprocessed the public reads (quality trimming at Q25 with fastp, clone calling with MiXCR) and kept in-frame beta chains. Entries are consolidated by CDR3 protein sequence, retaining the most common genes and DNA. The sample table holds over 55,000 distinct CDR3 sequences, of which 25% to 30% were seen once. The leading ten clones occupy around 3.1% of the sample. The sequenced sample was tumor-infiltrating memory CD4+ T cells sorted from the breast tumor. The sample's cell subset or site label is to be understood as: memory CD4+ T cells, CD4+CD45RO+CD25-. These receptors were collected from a female donor with breast cancer.

This clonotype occurred many times. V is TRBV29-1 and J is TRBJ2-7, with 7 bases fitting TRBD1. The trim removed 6 bases at V and 6 bases at J, leaving 14 bases unmatched. The germline gives CDR1 SQVTM, CDR2 ANQGSEA. CDR3 size: 14 residues. The CDR3, as DNA: TGCAGCGTCAGAATAACAGGGGAAGGCTCCGAGCAGTACTTC. This sequence encodes CSVRITGEGSEQYF.

This clonotype was seen only a few times. V is TRBV6-1 and J is TRBJ1-2, with 10 bases lining up with TRBD1. With 6 bases clipped from V and 8 bases from J, the junction kept 12 bases outside the gene matches. CDR3 length: 15 amino acids. Germline V gene sequence: CDR1 MNHNS, CDR2 SASEGT. CDR3: CASRREEGQGLGYTF. For the CDR3, the DNA is TGTGCCAGCAGGAGAGAGGAGGGACAGGGGTTGGGCTACACCTTC.